The 27 T cell receptor beta chains below were found in one sample sequenced in a study of blood T cell repertoires in COVID-19. Produced via immunoSEQ multiplex PCR; TCRdb's table is partial and in-frame only. This sample has about 93,000 clones, with under 90% found just once. Material for sequencing was peripheral blood. The receptor source for this set is a human donor with active COVID-19. The donor label of this sample is uncertain.

This chain links TRBV18 with TRBJ1-1; possibly TRBD1 for D (5 bases). The CDR3 totals 14 residues. Between the trimmed V and J ends, which lost 6 bases and 1 base, there was a span of 12 bases. Germline lookup yields CDR1 KGHSH and CDR2 LQKENI. CDR3 in amino acids: CASSPKTENTEAFF. The DNA for the CDR3 is TGTGCCAGCTCGCCAAAGACAGAGAACACTGAAGCTTTCTTT.

This clone was found once. This rearrangement joins TRBV27 to TRBJ1-4, with no clear D. This CDR3 is built from 15 residues. The germline V and J ends were trimmed by 9 bases and 5 bases, with 19 bases remaining between them. From germline, CDR1 is MNHEY and CDR2 SMNVEV (reference sequence). The CDR3 spells CASLPHPGSNEKLFF. DNA of the CDR3: TGTGCCAGTCTACCCCATCCCGGGAGCAATGAAAAACTGTTTTTT.

This clone was recorded a few times. V is TRBV29-1 and J is TRBJ2-7; D perhaps matches TRBD1 (5 bases). Germline CDR1 is SQVTM and CDR2 is ANQGSEA. This CDR3 spans 11 amino acids. Trimming shortened V by 6 bases and J by 2 bases, and 8 bases separated the two germline ends. The DNA of the CDR3 is TGCAGCGTCCAAGGGGCCTACGAGCAGTACTTC. It yields the protein CSVQGAYEQYF.

This clone has only a few counts. This chain uses TRBV9 with TRBJ1-2, with a tentative D call TRBD1 (5 bases). V gave up 3 bases and J gave up 6 bases, with 18 bases separating them. The germline gives CDR1 SGDLS, CDR2 YYNGEE. The length of the CDR3 is 15 residues. This CDR3 reads CASSAGPSGENGYTF. The CDR3 DNA reads as TGTGCCAGCAGCGCGGGCCCCTCGGGGGAGAATGGCTACACCTTC.

The chain uses TRBV19 and TRBJ1-1, with 7 bases fitting TRBD1. This CDR3 comprises 15 residues. Germline CDR1 is LNHDA and CDR2 is SQIVND (reference sequence). Losses at the gene ends were 5 bases for V and 5 bases for J; bases not matched to a gene: 11. In nucleotides, the CDR3 is TGTGCCAGTAGTTCCGGATACAGGGGCGGGACTGAAGCTTTCTTT. Translated, it gives CASSSGYRGGTEAFF.

The J gene is TRBJ2-5, the V gene TRBV7-2; TRBD2 agrees at 8 bases. The ends lost 2 bases at V and 5 bases at J; junction bases unmatched: 7. This CDR3 is built from 15 residues. CDR1 is SGHTA, CDR2 FQGNSA, per germline. DNA for the CDR3: TGTGCCAGCAGCTTAAACCGGGGGGGCCACGAGACCCAGTACTTC. Translation: CASSLNRGGHETQYF.

V gene TRBV6-5 combines with J gene TRBJ2-1; tentatively, D is TRBD2 (6 bases). Trimming took off 6 bases at V and 7 bases at J, with 13 bases between the two ends. CDR3 length: 13 amino acids. Per the germline V gene, CDR1 is MNHEY and CDR2 is SVGAGI. The CDR3 bases are TGTGCCAGCAGACCCCCGGGGGTTAATGAGCAGTTCTTC. Translated: CASRPPGVNEQFF.

This chain connects TRBV7-2 to TRBJ2-3, with D unresolved. The germline CDR1 and CDR2 sequences are SGHTA and FQGNSA. V was pared by 1 base and J by 3 bases, with 5 bases between. The CDR3 has 13 amino acids. CDR3: CASSLGRTDTQYF. The CDR3 DNA follows: TGTGCCAGCAGCTTAGGCAGAACAGATACGCAGTATTTT.

The genes are TRBV27 and TRBJ2-3; 8 bases are shared with TRBD1. This CDR3 has 14 amino acids. The V gene end was trimmed by 8 bases and the J gene end by 2 bases; junction bases not matched to a gene: 6. Germline-derived CDR1 and CDR2 are MNHEY and SMNVEV (reference sequence). The CDR3 DNA reads TGTGCCAGCGCTTGGGACAGGATCACAGATACGCAGTATTTT. Translating it yields CASAWDRITDTQYF.

This clone was seen once. This chain joins TRBV9 and TRBJ2-3; D is unresolved. The CDR3 is made up of 15 amino acids. The V end was cut by 1 base, the J end by 0 bases, with 9 bases between. Per the germline V gene, CDR1 is SGDLS and CDR2 is YYNGEE. The DNA for the CDR3 is TGTGCCAGCAGCGTATCCGGTACTAGCACAGATACGCAGTATTTT. It specifies CASSVSGTSTDTQYF.

The chain links TRBV9 to TRBJ1-1; TRBD1 matches 7 bases. CDR3 length: 13 residues. With V trimmed by 7 bases and J by 4 bases, 7 bases remained unmatched. The V gene's germline CDR1 is SGDLS and CDR2 YYNGEE. CDR3 region: CASQQTGATEAFF. The CDR3 nucleotides are TGTGCCAGCCAACAAACAGGGGCCACTGAAGCTTTCTTT.

Comments on this clone: One end of the junction varies from germline; a read error may be responsible. The genes are TRBV5-5 and TRBJ2-4; a possible D gene is TRBD2 (6 bases). Germline values: CDR1 SGHKS, CDR2 YYEKEE (reference sequence). There are 12 residues in the CDR3. CDR3 region: CASSLAGRERDF. The CDR3 nucleotides read TGTGCCAGCAGCTTGGCCGGACGGGAGCGGGACTTC.

CDR3 nucleotides: TGTGCCAGTAGTATAGGGCAGGGCTCCTACGAGCAGTACTTC. Protein product: CASSIGQGSYEQYF. The gene calls are TRBV19 and TRBJ2-7; D perhaps matches TRBD1 (5 bases). V was trimmed by 1 base and J by 0 bases, leaving 7 bases between them. CDR1 is LNHDA and CDR2 is SQIVND in the germline V gene (reference sequence). The CDR3 has 14 residues.

The gene calls are TRBV7-9 and TRBJ1-4; D is unclear. Germline CDR1 SEHNR, CDR2 FQNEAQ (reference sequence). Deletions cut 4 bases from V and 8 bases from J, with 14 bases between. The CDR3 runs to 14 residues. CDR3 region: CASSSTGGGEKLFF. The CDR3 DNA reads as TGTGCCAGCAGCTCCACGGGCGGAGGGGAAAAACTGTTTTTT.

V usage is TRBV19 and J usage is TRBJ1-5; tentative D call: TRBD1 (5 bases). The V gene lost 3 bases and the J gene lost 3 bases, with 9 bases spanning the gap. The CDR3 consists of 14 residues. The germline V gene has CDR1 LNHDA and CDR2 SQIVND (reference sequence). The CDR3 loop is CASSIGGDNQPQHF. CDR3 sequence (DNA): TGTGCCAGTAGTATTGGAGGGGACAATCAGCCCCAGCATTTT.

The CDR3 bases are TGTGCCAGTACGGGACAGGGTCTCGCTAGCACAGATACGCAGTATTTT. Protein sequence: CASTGQGLASTDTQYF. The chain is built from TRBV19 and TRBJ2-3, with 9 positions matching TRBD1. V lost 7 bases and J lost 0; bases outside the gene matches: 8. The CDR3 has 16 amino acids. Germline V gene lookup returns CDR1 LNHDA and CDR2 SQIVND (reference sequence).

The chain recombines TRBV6-4 with TRBJ2-5, with D perhaps TRBD2 (6 bases). Germline V gene lookup returns CDR1 MRHNA and CDR2 SNTAGT. V gave up 4 bases and J gave up 2 bases, with 14 bases separating them. This CDR3 is 15 amino acids long. The CDR3 nucleotides are TGTGCCAGCAGTGCACTCGCCGGGGGTCAAGAGACCCAGTACTTC. Residues: CASSALAGGQETQYF.

The V call is TRBV4-1, the J call TRBJ1-2; TRBD1 matches at 10 bases. The CDR3 covers 15 residues. Germline V gene sequence: CDR1 MGHRA, CDR2 YSYEKL. J gave up 8 bases and V 4 bases, and 10 bases lay outside the gene matches. The chain's CDR3 is CASSPLEGQGLGYTF. The CDR3 DNA reads TGCGCCAGCAGCCCCTTAGAGGGACAGGGGCTGGGCTACACCTTC.

The chain combines TRBV5-1 with TRBJ2-7; weak D call: TRBD1 (7 bases). The CDR3 length is 15 residues. V was pared by 2 bases and J by 1 base, with 13 bases between. Germline V gene data show CDR1 as SGHRS and CDR2 as YFSETQ. The CDR3: CASSFQTGRSYEQYF. In DNA, the CDR3 is TGCGCCAGCAGCTTCCAGACAGGGAGGTCCTACGAGCAGTACTTC.

The rearrangement uses TRBV12-5 and TRBJ1-3; no clear D gene. From germline, CDR1 is LGHNT and CDR2 FRNRAP. Trimming took off 8 bases at V and 0 bases at J, with 8 bases between the two ends. The length of the CDR3 is 13 residues. The CDR3 DNA reads as TGTGCTAGTAAAGAGGGCTCTGGAAACACCATATATTTT. Its translation is CASKEGSGNTIYF.

This clone was counted between two and nine times. The gene calls are TRBV7-2 and TRBJ1-1; no firm D call. Trimming left V 1 base short and J 1 base short, with 7 bases between. CDR3 length: 14 residues. CDR1 is SGHTA, CDR2 FQGNSA, per germline. In DNA form, the CDR3 reads TGTGCCAGCAGCTTAGTATCAGAGAACACTGAAGCTTTCTTT. Translated: CASSLVSENTEAFF. The whole variable domain, filled in from reference TRBV7-2 and TRBJ1-1, reads GAGVSQSPSNKVTEKGKDVELRCDPISGHTALYWYRQSLGQGLEFLIYFQGNSAPDKSGLPSDRFSAERTGGSVSTLTIQRTQQEDSAVYLCASSLVSENTEAFFGQGTRLTVV.

This clone has a handful of counts. The chain combines TRBV25-1 with TRBJ2-2; a possible D gene is TRBD1 (6 bases). The CDR3 has 16 residues. The germline V gene encodes CDR1 MGHDK and CDR2 SYGVNS. The germline V and J ends were trimmed by 5 bases and 2 bases, with 15 bases remaining between them. The CDR3 coding sequence is TGTGCCAGCAGTTTCCGACAGGTTACTAACACCGGGGAGCTGTTTTTT. It encodes CASSFRQVTNTGELFF. Full variable domain (outside the CDR3, taken from reference TRBV25-1 and TRBJ2-2): EADIYQTPRYLVIGTGKKITLECSQTMGHDKMYWYQQDPGMELHLIHYSYGVNSTEKGDLSSESTVSRIRTEHFPLTLESARPSHTSQYLCASSFRQVTNTGELFFGEGSRLTVL.

This clone appeared a single time. CDR3 sequence (DNA): TGTGCCAGCAGCTTACGGCCCAGGGGGCGGGGAAACACCATATATTTT. Translation gives CASSLRPRGRGNTIYF. The chain carries TRBV13 and TRBJ1-3; 8 bases agree with TRBD1. The CDR3 has 16 amino acids. The germline V gene has CDR1 PRHDT and CDR2 FYEKMQ (reference sequence). J lost 4 bases, V lost 2 bases, and 7 bases had no gene match.

This chain connects TRBV5-8 to TRBJ1-6, with TRBD1 as a possible D gene (5 bases). V dropped 2 bases and J dropped 6 bases, with 12 bases sitting between them. The CDR3 has 15 amino acids. CDR1 is SGHTS and CDR2 is YDEGEE in the germline V gene. The CDR3 protein is CASSFTGLRNSPLHF. For the CDR3, the DNA is TGTGCCAGCAGCTTTACAGGTTTACGTAATTCACCCCTCCACTTT.

This clone was detected only once. The chain employs TRBV28 and TRBJ1-1, with 9 bases identical to TRBD1. V lost 5 bases and J lost 11; bases outside the gene matches: 15. Germline values: CDR1 MDHEN, CDR2 SYDVKM. The CDR3 has 15 amino acids. The CDR3 coding sequence is TGTGCCAGCAGTGCCATCTGGGACAGGGTGGGAGCGGCTTTCTTT. Translated, it gives CASSAIWDRVGAAFF.

The chain joins TRBV5-4 to TRBJ1-6; D is possibly TRBD1 (6 bases). V shed 0 bases and J shed 10 bases, with 14 bases lying between them. In germline, CDR1 is SGHNT, CDR2 YYREEE (reference sequence). This CDR3 is 15 amino acids long. CDR3 coding DNA: TGTGCCAGCAGCTTGGAAGGGATAGGGGGATCACCCCTCCACTTT. Translation: CASSLEGIGGSPLHF.

V usage is TRBV15 and J usage is TRBJ1-1; no definite D call. V lost 4 bases to trimming and J lost 4 bases, with 10 bases between them. CDR3 length: 13 residues. CDR1 is LNHNV and CDR2 is YYDKDF in the germline V gene (reference sequence). The CDR3 protein is CATSIPGSTEAFF. The CDR3 nucleotides are TGTGCCACCAGCATCCCTGGGAGCACTGAAGCTTTCTTT.